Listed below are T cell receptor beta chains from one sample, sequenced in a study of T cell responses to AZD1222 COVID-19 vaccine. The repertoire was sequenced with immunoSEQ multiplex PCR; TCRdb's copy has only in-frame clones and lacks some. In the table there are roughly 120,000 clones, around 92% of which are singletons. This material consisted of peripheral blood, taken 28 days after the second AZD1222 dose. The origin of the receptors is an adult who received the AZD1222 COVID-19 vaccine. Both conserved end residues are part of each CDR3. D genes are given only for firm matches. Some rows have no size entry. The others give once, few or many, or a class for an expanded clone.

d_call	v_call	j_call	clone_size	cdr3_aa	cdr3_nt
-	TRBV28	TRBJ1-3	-	CASSLVPRRNTIYF	TGTGCCAGCAGTTTAGTACCCAGGCGGAACACCATATATTTT
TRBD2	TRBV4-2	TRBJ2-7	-	CASSQEGAVAGETYEQYF	TGTGCCAGCAGCCAAGAAGGGGCGGTAGCGGGGGAGACCTACGAGCAGTACTTC
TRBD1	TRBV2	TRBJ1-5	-	CASRPTGGIVDF	TGTGCCAGCAGACCGACAGGGGGTATTGTTGATTTT
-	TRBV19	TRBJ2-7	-	CASSKRSGYYEQYF	TGTGCCAGTAGTAAGAGGTCAGGGTACTACGAGCAGTACTTC
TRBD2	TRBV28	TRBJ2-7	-	CASSTRTSGSDEQYF	TGTGCCAGCAGTACCCGGACTAGCGGGAGCGACGAGCAGTACTTC
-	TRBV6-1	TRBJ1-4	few	CASSEVTTVKKLFF	TGTGCCAGCAGTGAAGTCACGACGGTGAAAAAACTGTTTTTT
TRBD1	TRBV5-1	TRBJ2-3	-	CASNMSPGQGTDTQYF	TGCGCCAGCAACATGAGTCCGGGACAGGGAACAGATACGCAGTATTTT
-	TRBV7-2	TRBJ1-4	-	CASSLAGSINEKLFF	TGTGCCAGCAGCTTAGCTGGGAGTATTAATGAAAAACTGTTTTTT
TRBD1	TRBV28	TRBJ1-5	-	CASSPGQKGHQPQHF	TGTGCCAGCAGTCCGGGACAGAAAGGCCATCAGCCCCAGCATTTT
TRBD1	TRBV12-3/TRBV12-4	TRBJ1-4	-	CASSVDREKLFF	TGTGCCAGCAGTGTGGACAGGGAAAAACTGTTTTTT
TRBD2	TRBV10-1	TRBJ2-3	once	CASSESSGGPDTQYF	TGCGCCAGCAGTGAGTCTAGCGGGGGCCCAGATACGCAGTATTTT
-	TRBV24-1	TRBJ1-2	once	CATMDGAYGYTF	TGTGCCACCATGGACGGCGCCTATGGCTACACCTTC
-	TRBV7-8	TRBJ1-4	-	CASSLEDSRTMFF	TGTGCCAGCAGCTTAGAAGACTCCCGGACAATGTTTTTT
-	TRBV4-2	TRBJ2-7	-	CASSQGGAGLTSYEQYF	TGTGCCAGCAGCCAAGGAGGTGCTGGACTAACCTCCTACGAGCAGTACTTC
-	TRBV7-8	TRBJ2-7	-	CASSVTQLSYEQYF	TGTGCCAGCAGCGTGACGCAGCTCTCCTACGAGCAGTACTTC
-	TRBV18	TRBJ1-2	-	CASSPQHQTNYGYTF	TGTGCCAGCTCACCGCAACACCAAACTAACTATGGCTACACCTTC
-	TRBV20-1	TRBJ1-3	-	CSALSGNTIYF	TGCAGTGCTCTCTCTGGAAACACCATATATTTT
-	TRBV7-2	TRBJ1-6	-	CASSLLGPYSYNSPLHF	TGTGCCAGCAGCTTACTTGGACCGTACTCCTATAATTCACCCCTCCACTTT
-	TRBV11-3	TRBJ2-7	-	CASSSGRLGEQYF	TGTGCCAGCAGCTCGGGACGCCTAGGCGAGCAGTACTTC
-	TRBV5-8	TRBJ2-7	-	CASSFRPTYEQYF	TGTGCCAGCAGCTTTCGCCCGACCTACGAGCAGTACTTC
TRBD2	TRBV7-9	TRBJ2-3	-	CASSLRAGAADTQYF	TGTGCCAGCAGCTTAAGAGCGGGAGCGGCAGATACGCAGTATTTT
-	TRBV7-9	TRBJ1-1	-	CASSVRPGTEAFF	TGTGCCAGCAGCGTACGACCGGGAACTGAAGCTTTCTTT
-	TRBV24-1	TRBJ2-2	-	CATSDLQSGTGELFF	TGTGCCACCAGTGATTTGCAATCGGGGACCGGGGAGCTGTTTTTT
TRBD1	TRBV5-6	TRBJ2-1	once	CASSSGTGTAYNEQFF	TGTGCCAGCAGCTCCGGGACAGGAACCGCCTACAATGAGCAGTTCTTC
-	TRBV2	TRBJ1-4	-	CASSVQAPRGIEKLFF	TGTGCCAGCAGTGTACAGGCCCCCCGGGGAATTGAAAAACTGTTTTTT
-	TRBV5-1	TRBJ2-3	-	CASSVETVVSADTQYF	TGCGCCAGCAGCGTTGAGACAGTCGTATCGGCAGATACGCAGTATTTT
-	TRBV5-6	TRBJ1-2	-	CASSPGDQRVIYGYTF	TGTGCCAGCAGCCCGGGGGACCAACGGGTCATCTATGGCTACACCTTC
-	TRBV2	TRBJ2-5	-	CASSGEETQYF	TGTGCCAGCAGTGGGGAAGAGACCCAGTACTTC
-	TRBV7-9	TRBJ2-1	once	CAIPRQGASYNEQFF	TGTGCGATTCCGAGGCAAGGGGCATCCTACAATGAGCAGTTCTTC
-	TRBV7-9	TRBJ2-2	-	CASKSGPNTGELFF	TGTGCCAGTAAAAGCGGCCCGAACACCGGGGAGCTGTTTTTT
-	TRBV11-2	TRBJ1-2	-	CASSHNYGYTF	TGTGCCAGCAGCCATAACTATGGCTACACCTTC
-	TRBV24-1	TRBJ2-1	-	CATSGMGNEQFF	TGTGCCACCAGTGGAATGGGCAATGAGCAGTTCTTC
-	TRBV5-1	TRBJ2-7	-	CASSPQGPSLYEQYF	TGCGCCAGCAGCCCGCAGGGGCCCTCCCTCTACGAGCAGTACTTC
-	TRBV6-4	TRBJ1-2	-	CASSEPLGVYTF	TGTGCCAGCAGTGAACCCCTCGGCGTCTACACCTTC
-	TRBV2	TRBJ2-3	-	CASSVSRVGTDTQYF	TGTGCCAGCAGTGTTAGCAGAGTCGGCACAGATACGCAGTATTTT
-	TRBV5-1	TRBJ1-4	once	CASSLGGTSTNEKLFF	TGCGCCAGCAGCTTGGGGGGGACCTCAACTAATGAAAAACTGTTTTTT
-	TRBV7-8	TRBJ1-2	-	CASSLAPPDGYTF	TGTGCCAGCAGCTTAGCGCCCCCGGATGGCTACACCTTC
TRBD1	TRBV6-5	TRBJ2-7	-	CASQGVGSYEQYF	TGTGCCAGCCAGGGGGTGGGCTCCTACGAGCAGTACTTC
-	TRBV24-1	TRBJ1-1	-	CATSSNKASTEAFF	TGTGCCACCAGTTCAAACAAGGCGTCCACTGAAGCTTTCTTT
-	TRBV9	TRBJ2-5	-	CASSPRDGWVQETQYF	TGTGCCAGCAGCCCCCGGGACGGATGGGTTCAAGAGACCCAGTACTTC
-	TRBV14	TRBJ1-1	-	CASSRKGLTNTEAFF	TGTGCCAGCAGCCGGAAGGGGCTAACGAACACTGAAGCTTTCTTT
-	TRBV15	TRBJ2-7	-	CATSRGTSYEQYF	TGTGCCACCAGCAGAGGGACATCCTACGAGCAGTACTTC
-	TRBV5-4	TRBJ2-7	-	CASSRRGSYEQYF	TGTGCCAGCAGCCGCAGGGGATCCTACGAGCAGTACTTC
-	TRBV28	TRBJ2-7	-	CASSSPGSRASTEQYF	TGTGCCAGCAGTTCCCCTGGGTCGCGGGCTTCTACCGAGCAGTACTTC
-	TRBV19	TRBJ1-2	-	CASSMVGTNGAGYTF	TGTGCCAGTAGTATGGTAGGGACGAACGGGGCTGGCTACACCTTC
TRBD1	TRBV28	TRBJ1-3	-	CASSSRDRSGNTIYF	TGTGCCAGCAGTTCGCGGGACAGATCTGGAAACACCATATATTTT
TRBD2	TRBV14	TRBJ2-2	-	CASSQQLAGAPGELFF	TGTGCCAGCAGCCAACAACTAGCGGGAGCTCCCGGGGAGCTGTTTTTT
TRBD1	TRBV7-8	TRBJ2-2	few	CASSFSTGGSHTNTGELFF	TGTGCCAGCAGCTTTTCGACAGGGGGATCCCATACGAACACCGGGGAGCTGTTTTTT
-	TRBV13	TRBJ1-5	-	CASSSTGLGQPQHF	TGTGCCAGCAGCTCCACAGGGTTGGGTCAGCCCCAGCATTTT
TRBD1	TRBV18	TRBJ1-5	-	CASSQRIDGTGDQPQHF	TGTGCCAGCTCACAACGAATTGACGGGACAGGGGACCAGCCCCAGCATTTT
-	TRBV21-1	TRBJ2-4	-	CASSINRGRIGLAKNIQYF	TGTGCCAGCAGCATAAACAGGGGCCGAATCGGACTAGCCAAAAACATTCAGTACTTC
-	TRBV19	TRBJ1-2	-	CASSMAELIYGYTF	TGTGCCAGTAGTATGGCGGAGCTTATCTATGGCTACACCTTC
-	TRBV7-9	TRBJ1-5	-	CASSLSPQGLSNQPQHF	TGTGCCAGCAGCTTAAGTCCTCAGGGACTAAGCAATCAGCCCCAGCATTTT
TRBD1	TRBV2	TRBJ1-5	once	CASYDGTDPYSNQPQHF	TGTGCCAGCTATGACGGGACAGATCCTTATAGCAATCAGCCCCAGCATTTT
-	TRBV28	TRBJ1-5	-	CASSSIRGREIYSNQPQHF	TGTGCCAGCAGTTCCATTAGGGGCCGTGAAATTTATAGCAATCAGCCCCAGCATTTT